The subject of this entry is one T cell receptor (beta chain). Sequencing used immunoSEQ multiplex PCR; TCRdb keeps in-frame clones, though not all of them. The data contain about 110,000 clones, 90% of them singletons. The CDR3 loop spans 15 amino acids. The ends were cut back, 4 bases at V and 0 bases at J, with 10 bases in the middle. CDR1 and CDR2 from the germline V gene are LNHDA and SQIVND (reference sequence). These data belong to a study of control samples from healthy donors and cancer patients. This chain joins TRBV19 and TRBJ1-5; D is unclear. The sequence came from a human donor in good health. The donor label of this sample is uncertain. The sequenced material came from blood. CDR3 DNA sequence: TGTGCCAGTAGTACAGACCATTATAGCAATCAGCCCCAGCATTTT. Encoded protein: CASSTDHYSNQPQHF.